The text below deals with one T cell receptor beta chain. The target antigen is unknown. Researchers amplified the TCR beta CDR3 regions from RNA transcripts. In the first-round RT-PCR of the TCR CDR3, the HTBI primer set was used. From the multiplex PCR reads, TCRdb called clonotypes with MiXCR, one entry per CDR3 protein. The sample includes some 600,000 distinct CDR3 sequences, approximately 13% of them seen just once. These data are taken from a study of T cells in Graves' hyperthyroidism and ophthalmopathy. Criteria for exclusion of patients were uncontrolled infection, other autoimmune disease, pregnancy or lactation. Broader study findings: In blood, most of the thyroid clonotypes expanded above 0.001 were also present.

The clonotype was recovered from a woman in her twenties or thirties with Graves' hyperthyroidism that later progressed to Graves' ophthalmopathy. The sample comprised blood.

CDR3 sequence: CATSGTSGRAYEQYF. In DNA form, the CDR3 reads TGTGCCACCAGCGGGACTAGCGGGAGGGCCTACGAGCAGTACTTC. The chain links TRBV15 to TRBJ2-7, with TRBD2 identical over 16 bases. With 5 bases clipped from V and 2 bases from J, the junction kept 0 bases outside the gene matches. CDR3 size: 15 residues. From germline, CDR1 is LNHNV and CDR2 YYDKDF (reference sequence).